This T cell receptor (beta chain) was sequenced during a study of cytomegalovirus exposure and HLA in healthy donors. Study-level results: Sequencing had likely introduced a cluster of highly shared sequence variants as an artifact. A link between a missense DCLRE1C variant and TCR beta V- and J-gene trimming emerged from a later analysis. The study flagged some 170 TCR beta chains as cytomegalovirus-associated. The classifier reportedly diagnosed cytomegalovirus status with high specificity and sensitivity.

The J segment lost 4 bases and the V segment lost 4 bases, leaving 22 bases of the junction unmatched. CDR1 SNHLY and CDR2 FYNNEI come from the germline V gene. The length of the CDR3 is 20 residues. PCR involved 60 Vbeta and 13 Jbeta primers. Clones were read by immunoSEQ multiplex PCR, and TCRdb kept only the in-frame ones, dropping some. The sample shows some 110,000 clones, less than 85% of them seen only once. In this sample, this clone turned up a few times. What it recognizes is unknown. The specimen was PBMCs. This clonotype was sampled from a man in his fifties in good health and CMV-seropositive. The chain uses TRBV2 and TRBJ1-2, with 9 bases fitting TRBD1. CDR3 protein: CASSGPGTGLIMGAFYGYTF. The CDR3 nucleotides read TGTGCCAGCAGTGGACCTGGGACAGGGCTAATTATGGGAGCCTTCTATGGCTACACCTTC. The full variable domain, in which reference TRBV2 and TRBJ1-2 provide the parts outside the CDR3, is EPEVTQTPSHQVTQMGQEVILRCVPISNHLYFYWYRQILGQKVEFLVSFYNNEISEKSEIFDDQFSVERPDGSNFTLKIRSTKLEDSAMYFCASSGPGTGLIMGAFYGYTFGSGTRLTVV.